This T cell receptor (beta chain) comes out of a study of T cells after yellow fever vaccination. Study-wide findings and caveats: Clones from primary vaccination mostly reappeared after the booster (about 97% CD4, less than 90% CD8).

Remarks on this clonotype: No antigen is known for it.

With 2 bases clipped from V and 6 bases from J, the junction kept 5 bases outside the gene matches. Germline values: CDR1 MNHEY, CDR2 SVGAGI. This CDR3 comprises 15 residues. It was through 5'RACE template switching that TCR cDNA was made, with a universal primer site and UMIs added. TCRdb passed the 5' RACE reads through MiXCR, listing each CDR3 protein once. The sample lists about 350,000 distinct CDR3 sequences, around 8.1% seen once, with approximately 15% in the top ten. Material: PBMCs, obtained more than 40 days after the first yellow fever vaccination. The chain carries TRBV6-5 and TRBJ2-1, with 9 bases identical to TRBD2. The TCR was taken from a young man who received the YFV17D yellow fever vaccine. The CDR3 DNA sequence: TGTGCCAGCAGTTACGGACGGCGGGGGGGCAATGAGCAGTTCTTC. Protein: CASSYGRRGGNEQFF.